These 29 T cell receptor beta chains share one sample of origin, sequenced in a study of blood T cell repertoires in COVID-19. The data were produced by immunoSEQ multiplex PCR, yet TCRdb's version contains in-frame clones alone and is incomplete. Counted here are over 60,000 clones, roughly 78% occurring once; the ten biggest clones make up roughly a tenth. What was sequenced was peripheral blood. These receptors were taken from a human donor in a cohort sampled during active COVID-19.

The gene calls are TRBV5-1 and TRBJ1-2; 10 nucleotides match TRBD1. V was pared by 3 bases and J by 4 bases, with 6 bases of the junction left unmatched. The CDR3 is 15 amino acids. Germline assignment: CDR1 SGHRS and CDR2 YFSETQ. The CDR3 reads CASSSGQGGSYGYTF. In nucleotides, the CDR3 is TGCGCCAGCAGCTCCGGACAGGGGGGTTCCTATGGCTACACCTTC. The entire variable domain, with the rest obtained from reference TRBV5-1 and TRBJ1-2, is as follows: KAGVTQTPRYLIKTRGQQVTLSCSPISGHRSVSWYQQTPGQGLQFLFEYFSETQRNKGNFPGRFSGRQFSNSRSEMNVSTLELGDSALYLCASSSGQGGSYGYTFGSGTRLTVV.

The chain combines TRBV5-1 with TRBJ2-5; 9 positions agree with TRBD2. There are 14 residues in the CDR3. Looked up from germline, CDR1 is SGHRS and CDR2 is YFSETQ. The V segment lost 2 bases and the J segment 5 bases; nucleotides outside the gene matches: 4. CDR3 loop: CASSFSGRRETQYF. The CDR3 bases are TGCGCCAGCAGCTTTAGCGGGAGACGGGAGACCCAGTACTTC.

The chain is built from TRBV6-5 and TRBJ1-1, with 10 bases aligning to TRBD1. From germline, CDR1 is MNHEY and CDR2 SVGAGI. V trimming: 7 bases; J trimming: 4 bases; junction bases outside the gene matches: 6. The CDR3 loop spans 14 amino acids. The CDR3 DNA sequence: TGTGCCAGCACCTATGGACAGGGGGTCACTGAAGCTTTCTTT. It specifies CASTYGQGVTEAFF.

The chain has TRBV4-3 and TRBJ2-3; D gene ambiguous. CDR1 and CDR2 (germline): LGHNA, YSLEER. The CDR3 loop spans 16 amino acids. The V end was cut by 0 bases, the J end by 6 bases, with 16 bases between. As DNA, the CDR3 is TGCGCCAGCAGCCAAGATCTGCGGCGGCGGCAGGATACGCAGTATTTT. Encoded protein: CASSQDLRRRQDTQYF.

The table lists this clone with a count of one. This rearrangement joins TRBV19 to TRBJ2-2, with TRBD2 identical over 8 bases. This CDR3 region has 18 residues. From germline, CDR1 is LNHDA and CDR2 SQIVND (reference sequence). With 1 base clipped from V and 0 bases from J, the junction kept 7 bases outside the gene matches. CDR3 bases: TGTGCCAGTAGTATAGGGGATTTAGCGGGGACGAACACCGGGGAGCTGTTTTTT. Its protein is CASSIGDLAGTNTGELFF.

V usage is TRBV6-5 and J usage is TRBJ2-5; 8 bases are a match to TRBD1. V shed 6 bases, J shed 1 base, and the junction held 7 bases outside the gene matches. CDR1 and CDR2 (germline): MNHEY, SVGAGI. CDR3 size: 15 residues. The CDR3 spells CASSLDRAPQETQYF. The CDR3, as DNA: TGTGCCAGCAGCCTGGACAGGGCCCCCCAAGAGACCCAGTACTTC.

The gene calls are TRBV7-2 and TRBJ1-1, with TRBD1 as a possible D gene (5 bases). Deletions cut 2 bases from V and 4 bases from J, with 11 bases between. This CDR3 has 14 residues. Per germline, CDR1 SGHTA and CDR2 FQGNSA. The CDR3 region is CASSLYGGSTEAFF. The DNA for the CDR3 is TGTGCCAGCAGCTTATACGGGGGAAGCACTGAAGCTTTCTTT. Full variable domain (missing parts from reference TRBV7-2 and TRBJ1-1): GAGVSQSPSNKVTEKGKDVELRCDPISGHTALYWYRQSLGQGLEFLIYFQGNSAPDKSGLPSDRFSAERTGGSVSTLTIQRTQQEDSAVYLCASSLYGGSTEAFFGQGTRLTVV.

This clone was recorded a few times. The rearrangement joins TRBV7-2 to TRBJ2-3, with 7 bases aligning to TRBD1. The germline V gene encodes CDR1 SGHTA and CDR2 FQGNSA. With 5 bases clipped from V and 4 bases from J, the junction kept 12 bases outside the gene matches. The CDR3 is made up of 16 amino acids. CDR3 sequence: CASSAETGKYADTQYF. DNA for the CDR3: TGTGCCAGCAGCGCCGAGACAGGGAAATATGCAGATACGCAGTATTTT.

This clone is labeled as medium-sized. The J gene is TRBJ2-1, the V gene TRBV10-1, with TRBD1 as a possible D gene (6 bases). This CDR3 contains 10 residues. V was cut by 8 bases and J by 12 bases, with 11 bases left in between. CDR1 and CDR2 (germline): WNHNN, SYGVQD (reference sequence). CDR3 DNA: TGCGCCAGCCCCGGGACAACGCAGTTCTTC. It translates to CASPGTTQFF.

The rearrangement joins TRBV25-1 to TRBJ2-7; 10 bases are shared with TRBD1. This CDR3 has 14 residues. Trimming at V came to 6 bases and at J to 2 bases, leaving 4 bases not matched to a gene. Germline loops: CDR1 MGHDK, CDR2 SYGVNS. In DNA, the CDR3 is TGTGCCAGCAGACCGGGACAGGGGACCTACGAGCAGTACTTC. This sequence encodes CASRPGQGTYEQYF.

In the case of this clone: Other DNA sequences in the same sample also yield this CDR3. V is TRBV20-1 and J is TRBJ2-7; no definite D call. Germline V gene lookup returns CDR1 DFQATT and CDR2 SNEGSKA (reference sequence). This CDR3 spans 10 amino acids. Trimming shortened V by 3 bases and J by 3 bases, and 3 bases separated the two germline ends. DNA of the CDR3: TGCAGTGCTAGCCTCTACGAGCAGTACTTC. Amino acid sequence: CSASLYEQYF.

This CDR3 is CASSESGGQGANTIYF. DNA for the CDR3: TGTGCCAGCAGTGAATCGGGGGGACAGGGGGCGAACACCATATATTTT. This chain connects TRBV25-1 to TRBJ1-3; TRBD1 agrees at 12 bases. Germline V gene sequence: CDR1 MGHDK, CDR2 SYGVNS. V trimming: 1 base; J trimming: 7 bases; junction bases outside the gene matches: 5. CDR3 length: 16 amino acids.

With regard to this clone: The sample has other DNA sequences that encode this CDR3 too. This chain uses TRBV18 with TRBJ1-5; D is undetermined. The CDR3 has 13 residues. Trimming pared 3 bases from V and 0 bases from J, leaving 3 bases between. CDR1 is KGHSH, CDR2 LQKENI, per germline. For the CDR3, the DNA is TGTGCCAGCTCACCTAATAGCAATCAGCCCCAGCATTTT. This codes for CASSPNSNQPQHF.

The chain has TRBV18 and TRBJ1-5, with unresolved D. The CDR3 is made up of 13 amino acids. Germline V gene data show CDR1 as KGHSH and CDR2 as LQKENI. V lost 3 bases and J lost 5, with 8 bases in between. This CDR3 reads CASSPSGDQPQHF. Here the CDR3 DNA reads TGTGCCAGCTCACCTTCAGGTGATCAGCCCCAGCATTTT. The variable domain in full, completed from reference TRBV18 and TRBJ1-5, reads NAGVMQNPRHLVRRRGQEARLRCSPMKGHSHVYWYRQLPEEGLKFMVYLQKENIIDESGMPKERFSAEFPKEGPSILRIQQVVRGDSAAYFCASSPSGDQPQHFGDGTRLSIL.

The rearrangement links TRBV6-7 to TRBJ1-1; no clear D. TRBV6-7 is sorted into the ORF group, with uncertain function. The CDR3 covers 15 residues. Trimming took off 8 bases at V and 1 base at J, with 17 bases between the two ends. CDR3 region: CASPDWQHKNTEAFF. The CDR3 nucleotides are TGTGCCAGCCCCGACTGGCAACACAAGAACACTGAAGCTTTCTTT.

The genes are TRBV6-6 and TRBJ2-7; 8 nucleotides match TRBD2. Germline CDR1 and CDR2: MNHNY and SVGAGI (reference sequence). CDR3 length equals 15 residues. The trim removed 0 bases at V and 2 bases at J, leaving 3 bases unmatched. In DNA form, the CDR3 reads TGTGCCAGCAGTTACTCAGAGGGACTAGCCTACGAGCAGTACTTC. It specifies CASSYSEGLAYEQYF.

This chain uses TRBV2 with TRBJ2-4, with 7 nucleotides matching TRBD1. Losses at the gene ends were 7 bases for V and 0 bases for J; bases not matched to a gene: 9. This CDR3 has 16 residues. The germline CDR1 and CDR2 sequences are SNHLY and FYNNEI. The CDR3 sequence is CASTIGTVIAKNIQYF. CDR3 in DNA: TGTGCCAGCACCATCGGGACAGTGATAGCCAAAAACATTCAGTACTTC.

In its sample, this clone was seen a few times. The rearrangement links TRBV3-1 (or the pseudogene TRBV3-2) to TRBJ1-5; D not resolved. The CDR3 runs 13 residues. Germline V gene lookup returns CDR1 LGHDT and CDR2 YNNKEL (reference sequence). V gave up 2 bases and J gave up 6 bases, with 8 bases separating them. CDR3 bases: TGTGCCAGCAGCCAAAACAGTTCTCAGCCCCAGCATTTT. Translation gives CASSQNSSQPQHF.

The CDR3 DNA reads TGTGCCAGTAGTGTAACCCGGGGGACAGGGGGCAACTATGGCTACACCTTC. This codes for CASSVTRGTGGNYGYTF. This chain uses TRBV19 with TRBJ1-2; 12 nucleotides match TRBD1. Trimming cost V 5 bases and J 2 bases; bases outside gene matches: 9. Per germline, CDR1 LNHDA and CDR2 SQIVND (reference sequence). The CDR3 is made up of 17 amino acids.

J is TRBJ2-7 and V is TRBV11-1; tentatively, D is TRBD1 (6 bases). This CDR3 contains 12 residues. Germline CDR1 is SGHAT and CDR2 is FQDESV (reference sequence). V was shortened by 4 bases and J by 3 bases, with 7 bases between the two germline ends. Written as DNA, the CDR3 is TGTGCCAGCAGCTCGGACAGCTACGAGCAGTACTTC. Translated: CASSSDSYEQYF.

J is TRBJ1-6 and V is TRBV7-2, with unresolved D. The CDR3 totals 13 residues. V gave up 2 bases and J gave up 8 bases, with 7 bases separating them. The germline V gene encodes CDR1 SGHTA and CDR2 FQGNSA. The CDR3 DNA reads as TGTGCCAGCAGCTTACTGAGGGATTCACCCCTCCACTTT. Encoded protein: CASSLLRDSPLHF.

The rearrangement uses TRBV21-1 and TRBJ2-3; the table's D gene call, TRBD2, was not cross checked with the DNA. TRBV21-1 is shown as a pseudogene. The CDR3 consists of 21 residues. CDR3 bases: TGTGCCAGCACCACAACTACGGGGGGGACTAGCGGGAGGGAGGTCACAGATACGCAGTATTTT. It yields the protein CASTTTTGGTSGREVTDTQYF.

The V gene is TRBV5-1, the J gene TRBJ2-7, with 7 bases identical to TRBD1. The CDR3 totals 13 residues. V lost 0 bases to trimming and J lost 7 bases; unmatched junction nucleotides: 4. Per germline, CDR1 SGHRS and CDR2 YFSETQ. The CDR3 nucleotides read TGCGCCAGCAGCTTGGAGGGGGCTTTAGAGCAGTACTTC. Encoded protein: CASSLEGALEQYF.

The rearrangement links TRBV19 to TRBJ1-2, with 9 positions matching TRBD1. The CDR3 is made up of 17 amino acids. V shed 5 bases, J shed 0 bases, and the junction held 10 bases outside the gene matches. Per germline, CDR1 LNHDA and CDR2 SQIVND (reference sequence). CDR3: CASSPTTGGHTNYGYTF. The CDR3, as DNA: TGTGCCAGTAGTCCAACTACAGGGGGCCATACTAACTATGGCTACACCTTC.

This chain links TRBV10-1 with TRBJ2-7; D gene uncertain. V lost 7 bases and J lost 4, with 17 bases in between. Germline lookup yields CDR1 WNHNN and CDR2 SYGVQD (reference sequence). This CDR3 is 14 amino acids long. The CDR3 region has the DNA TGCGCCAGCACCAGGCTTAAAAAGGTGTACGAGCAGTACTTC. Translation gives CASTRLKKVYEQYF.

J is TRBJ2-7 and V is TRBV25-1; 7 bases line up with TRBD1. V was clipped by 3 bases and J by 1 base; unmatched bases: 3. CDR1 is MGHDK, CDR2 SYGVNS, per germline. The CDR3 has 14 amino acids. The CDR3 sequence is CASSERQGSYEQYF. Written as DNA, the CDR3 is TGTGCCAGCAGTGAGCGACAGGGTTCCTACGAGCAGTACTTC.

Comment on this clone: A junction end diverges from the germline sequence, so it may reflect a read error. The chain couples TRBV11-2 to TRBJ2-5; 7 bases line up with TRBD1. CDR1 is SGHAT, CDR2 FQNNGV, per germline. The CDR3 totals 15 residues. Here the CDR3 DNA reads TGTGCCAGCAGCCTAGACAGGGATCGACAAGAGACCCAGTACTTC. It is translated as CASSLDRDRQETQYF.

CDR3 in amino acids: CASSHRGSAGELFF. The CDR3 DNA reads TGTGCCAGCAGCCACAGGGGGTCGGCCGGGGAGCTGTTTTTT. The chain recombines TRBV3-1 (or the pseudogene TRBV3-2) with TRBJ2-2; 7 bases fit TRBD1. J lost 6 bases, V lost 3 bases, and 4 bases had no gene match. CDR1 is LGHDT, CDR2 YNNKEL, per germline (reference sequence). The CDR3 covers 14 residues.

The rearrangement uses TRBV18 and TRBJ1-3; D is possibly TRBD1 (5 bases). Trimming took 0 bases from V and 0 from J, leaving 15 bases between them. The V gene's germline CDR1 is KGHSH and CDR2 LQKENI. The CDR3 covers 18 residues. The CDR3 DNA sequence: TGTGCCAGCTCACCACCGCCCCTCGGGACTGACTCTGGAAACACCATATATTTT. Protein sequence: CASSPPPLGTDSGNTIYF.